The 29 T cell receptor beta chains presented below share a single source sample, sequenced in a study of control samples from healthy donors and cancer patients (dated by TCRdb to about 2020). Library method: the immunoSEQ multiplex PCR assay. The clones in this table, taken by TCRdb from immuneACCESS, are in-frame only. Not every clone is retained; where verified, under half of the shortfall comes from an unresolved V gene, and the cause of the rest is unknown. The sample data list around 110,000 clones, and 88% of these were observed just once. The ten largest make up 2% to 2.5% of the sample. Sequencing was performed on blood. These receptors were obtained from an older woman in good health.

The chain carries TRBV27 and TRBJ2-7; no reliable D call. V lost 2 bases and J lost 3, with 8 bases in between. Germline V lookup: CDR1 MNHEY, CDR2 SMNVEV (reference sequence). The CDR3 spans 13 residues. In DNA form, the CDR3 reads TGTGCCAGCAGTTTAGGGCGGATCTACGAGCAGTACTTC. Translated: CASSLGRIYEQYF.

This chain links TRBV19 with TRBJ1-5, with D maybe TRBD1 (6 bases). Germline V gives CDR1 LNHDA, CDR2 SQIVND (reference sequence). V was trimmed by 3 bases and J by 0 bases, leaving 9 bases between them. This CDR3 is 15 amino acids long. CDR3 region: CASSISGDSNQPQHF. DNA for the CDR3: TGTGCCAGTAGTATCTCAGGGGATAGCAATCAGCCCCAGCATTTT.

V usage is TRBV13 and J usage is TRBJ2-1, with 8 bases fitting TRBD2. Germline V CDR1 and CDR2: PRHDT, FYEKMQ (reference sequence). The CDR3 totals 15 residues. Trimming cost V 5 bases and J 4 bases; bases outside gene matches: 7. CDR3 in amino acids: CASSLGASGYNEQFF. For the CDR3, the DNA is TGTGCCAGCAGCCTGGGGGCTAGCGGGTACAATGAGCAGTTCTTC. Looking up the rest from reference TRBV13 and TRBJ2-1 gives the full variable domain: AAGVIQSPRHLIKEKRETATLKCYPIPRHDTVYWYQQGPGQDPQFLISFYEKMQSDKGSIPDRFSAQQFSDYHSELNMSSLELGDSALYFCASSLGASGYNEQFFGPGTRLTVL.

The chain carries TRBV5-1 and TRBJ2-5; D may be TRBD1 (6 bases). This CDR3 region has 16 residues. Germline assignment: CDR1 SGHRS and CDR2 YFSETQ. V lost 1 base to trimming and J lost 8 bases, with 21 bases between them. The chain's CDR3 is CASSLSPRGSGETQYF. CDR3 bases: TGCGCCAGCAGCTTGAGTCCCAGGGGCTCCGGAGAAACCCAGTACTTC.

This clone showed up just once. The chain combines TRBV2 with TRBJ2-1; TRBD2 agrees at 12 bases. Germline lookup yields CDR1 SNHLY and CDR2 FYNNEI. CDR3 length: 17 residues. The junction had 6 bases not matched to a gene; V was cut back by 6 bases and J by 0 bases. The CDR3 bases are TGTGCCAGCAGGAGGACTAGCGGGGCGAGCTCCTACAATGAGCAGTTCTTC. It translates to CASRRTSGASSYNEQFF.

The rearrangement links TRBV24-1 to TRBJ2-3; maybe TRBD2 (6 bases). CDR3 size: 16 residues. Germline CDR1 is KGHDR and CDR2 is SFDVKD. V lost 1 base and J 2 bases, leaving 12 bases between the germline ends. The CDR3 is CATSDFRLEATDTQYF. CDR3 DNA sequence: TGTGCCACCAGTGATTTTCGACTAGAAGCCACAGATACGCAGTATTTT.

The chain is built from TRBV4-3 and TRBJ2-7, with TRBD2 matching 11 bases. The CDR3 sequence is 14 residues long. The V and J ends lost 1 base and 7 bases, in that order; junction bases with no gene match: 3. Germline CDR1 is LGHNA and CDR2 is YSLEER. CDR3 residues: CASSQGLAGNEQYF. DNA for the CDR3: TGCGCCAGCAGCCAAGGACTAGCGGGGAATGAGCAGTACTTC.

This chain links TRBV2 with TRBJ2-2; no definite D call. This CDR3 contains 14 residues. Germline V CDR1 and CDR2: SNHLY, FYNNEI. Between the trimmed V and J ends, which lost 3 bases and 0 bases, there was a span of 5 bases. CDR3 in amino acids: CASSDTSNTGELFF. CDR3 in DNA: TGTGCCAGCAGTGACACCTCGAACACCGGGGAGCTGTTTTTT.

The rearrangement uses TRBV7-3 and TRBJ2-7; D possibly corresponds to TRBD1 (5 bases). Between the trimmed V and J ends, which lost 5 bases and 2 bases, there was a span of 13 bases. The CDR3 contains 14 residues. The germline gives CDR1 SGHTA, CDR2 FQGTGA. CDR3 nucleotides: TGTGCCAGCAGCCTGCTAGTCAGGGCCTACGAGCAGTACTTC. This encodes CASSLLVRAYEQYF.

This clone showed up just a few times. The chain is built from TRBV3-1 (or the pseudogene TRBV3-2) and TRBJ1-2; 7 bases are shared with TRBD1. With 1 base clipped from V and 6 bases from J, the junction kept 11 bases outside the gene matches. The CDR3 consists of 16 residues. The germline V gene has CDR1 LGHDT and CDR2 YNNKEL (reference sequence). The CDR3 sequence is CASSQGRQGAVHGYTF. The DNA for the CDR3 is TGTGCCAGCAGCCAAGGAAGACAGGGAGCGGTCCATGGCTACACCTTC.

This clone was seen more than once but under ten times. The chain combines TRBV25-1 with TRBJ2-3; a weak D match, TRBD1 (6 bases). The CDR3 loop spans 14 amino acids. The ends were cut back, 3 bases at V and 4 bases at J, with 11 bases in the middle. The germline V gene has CDR1 MGHDK and CDR2 SYGVNS. DNA of the CDR3: TGTGCCAGCAGTGAGGGGGCTTTCCCAGATACGCAGTATTTT. It yields the protein CASSEGAFPDTQYF.

In this sample, this clone turned up once. The rearrangement uses TRBV24-1 and TRBJ2-3; D might be TRBD2 (5 bases). Trimming removed 5 bases at V and 4 bases at J, with 6 bases between. The CDR3 consists of 12 residues. Germline lookup yields CDR1 KGHDR and CDR2 SFDVKD. CDR3 sequence reads: CATSVGADTQYF. CDR3 sequence (DNA): TGTGCCACCAGTGTGGGAGCAGATACGCAGTATTTT.

The rearrangement joins TRBV18 to TRBJ1-1, with 9 bases lining up with TRBD1. This CDR3 is 15 amino acids long. Unmatched junction bases numbered 11, after V lost 2 bases and J lost 10 bases. Germline assignment: CDR1 KGHSH and CDR2 LQKENI. The CDR3 nucleotides read TGTGCCAGCTCACCAAATGTACCGGGACAGGGTCGAGCTTTCTTT. Its protein is CASSPNVPGQGRAFF.

This clone showed up just once. The chain has TRBV19 and TRBJ2-5; 9 nucleotides align to TRBD1. V trimming: 3 bases; J trimming: 5 bases; junction bases outside the gene matches: 10. Germline assignment: CDR1 LNHDA and CDR2 SQIVND (reference sequence). The CDR3 totals 16 residues. The CDR3 here is CASSIGDRVRGETQYF. CDR3 DNA: TGTGCCAGTAGTATTGGGGACAGGGTGCGGGGCGAGACCCAGTACTTC.

The V call is TRBV5-6, the J call TRBJ1-6; TRBD1 aligns across 10 bases. CDR3 length equals 14 residues. The V gene's germline CDR1 is SGHDT and CDR2 YYEEEE. The junction had 4 bases not matched to a gene; V was cut back by 4 bases and J by 9 bases. As DNA, the CDR3 is TGTGCCAGCAGCATGACAGGGGGCACTTCACCCCTCCACTTT. Translating it yields CASSMTGGTSPLHF.

This clone has a single count. The gene calls are TRBV5-1 and TRBJ2-1, with D perhaps matching TRBD1 or TRBD2 (6 bases each). This CDR3 is 14 amino acids long. Germline lookup yields CDR1 SGHRS and CDR2 YFSETQ. The V end lost 1 base, the J end lost 5 bases, and 10 bases lay between the germline ends. The CDR3 sequence is CASSLTGADNEQFF. CDR3 sequence (DNA): TGCGCCAGCAGCTTGACGGGGGCCGACAATGAGCAGTTCTTC.

The chain combines TRBV19 with TRBJ1-1; D not certain. CDR3 length equals 14 residues. Per germline, CDR1 LNHDA and CDR2 SQIVND (reference sequence). Deletions cut 4 bases from V and 2 bases from J, with 11 bases between. CDR3: CASSTRPINTEAFF. In nucleotides, the CDR3 is TGTGCCAGTAGTACGCGGCCCATAAACACTGAAGCTTTCTTT.

This clone has more than one count but fewer than ten. The sample holds other DNA sequences that translate to the same CDR3. This chain joins TRBV18 and TRBJ2-7, with TRBD2 as a possible D gene (6 bases). The CDR3 contains 12 residues. Trimming removed 3 bases from V and 3 bases from J, with 6 bases in between. Germline loops: CDR1 KGHSH, CDR2 LQKENI. The CDR3 DNA is TGTGCCAGCTCACCGGGGGGCTACGAGCAGTACTTC. The encoded protein is CASSPGGYEQYF.

The CDR3 nucleotides read TGTGCCAGCAGCTCCGGACTAGCGGGGGCGGAGACCCAGTACTTC. Its translation is CASSSGLAGAETQYF. V is TRBV7-8 and J is TRBJ2-5; TRBD2 aligns across 13 bases. CDR3 length: 15 residues. In germline, CDR1 is SGHVS, CDR2 FQNEAQ. V dropped 4 bases and J dropped 5; count of bases not matched to a gene: 4.

The chain recombines TRBV28 with TRBJ1-5, with TRBD1 identical over 7 bases. This CDR3 contains 15 residues. V trimming: 5 bases; J trimming: 4 bases; junction bases outside the gene matches: 8. Germline V gene sequence: CDR1 MDHEN, CDR2 SYDVKM. CDR3 sequence: CASSLPDRLNQPQHF. CDR3 nucleotide sequence: TGTGCCAGCAGTCTCCCGGACAGGCTGAATCAGCCCCAGCATTTT.

The chain joins TRBV11-2 to TRBJ2-7; 7 bases fit TRBD1. There are 15 residues in the CDR3. V lost 4 bases, J lost 3 bases, and 9 bases stayed unmatched. CDR1 and CDR2 from the germline V gene are SGHAT and FQNNGV. The CDR3 loop is CASSSTRDRVYEQYF. CDR3 DNA sequence: TGTGCCAGCAGCTCAACCAGAGACAGGGTCTACGAGCAGTACTTC.

The chain's CDR3 is CASSRQAGVNEQFF. The CDR3 DNA follows: TGTGCCAGCAGCCGGCAGGCAGGGGTGAATGAGCAGTTCTTC. The chain employs TRBV5-4 and TRBJ2-1; tentative D call: TRBD1 (6 bases). The V and J ends lost 4 bases and 7 bases respectively, with 15 bases between them. Germline CDR1 reads SGHNT; CDR2 reads YYREEE (reference sequence). The length of the CDR3 is 14 residues.

Concerning this clone itself: Additional DNA sequences in this sample encode the identical CDR3. The rearrangement joins TRBV18 to TRBJ2-7; 7 positions agree with TRBD1. In germline, CDR1 is KGHSH, CDR2 LQKENI. The CDR3 totals 15 residues. Trimming removed 3 bases from V and 2 bases from J; junction bases left unmatched: 7. The CDR3 spells CASSPSRDRAYEQYF. As DNA, the CDR3 is TGTGCCAGCTCACCTTCCCGGGACAGAGCCTACGAGCAGTACTTC.

The chain employs TRBV4-1 and TRBJ2-5, with 9 bases aligning to TRBD2. Germline lookup yields CDR1 MGHRA and CDR2 YSYEKL. V shed 3 bases and J 1 base; nucleotides not matched to a gene: 6. The CDR3 extends over 16 amino acids. The CDR3: CASSQRSGGPQETQYF. The CDR3 DNA reads TGCGCCAGCAGCCAGAGAAGCGGGGGGCCCCAAGAGACCCAGTACTTC.

The chain combines TRBV20-1 with TRBJ1-6; tentative D call: TRBD1 (6 bases). The germline CDR1 and CDR2 sequences are DFQATT and SNEGSKA (reference sequence). The CDR3 sequence is 15 residues long. V was cut by 3 bases and J by 4 bases, with 13 bases left in between. The CDR3: CSASGARGYNSPLHF. As DNA, the CDR3 is TGCAGTGCTAGTGGTGCCAGGGGTTATAATTCACCCCTCCACTTT.

This sequence joins TRBV3-1 (or the pseudogene TRBV3-2) and TRBJ1-5; D not certain. In germline, CDR1 is LGHDT, CDR2 YNNKEL (reference sequence). CDR3 size: 16 residues. V lost 1 base to trimming and J lost 6 bases, with 16 bases between them. CDR3 DNA sequence: TGTGCCAGCAGCCAAGGAGGTGGCATAATGGGTCAGCCCCAGCATTTT. It encodes CASSQGGGIMGQPQHF.

The genes are TRBV27 and TRBJ1-5; D gene unclear. The V and J ends lost 1 base and 7 bases respectively, with 14 bases between them. CDR1 is MNHEY and CDR2 is SMNVEV in the germline V gene (reference sequence). The CDR3 has 15 amino acids. The CDR3 nucleotides are TGTGCCAGCAGTTTATTGGCGAGGGATGGGCAGCCCCAGCATTTT. Translated, it gives CASSLLARDGQPQHF.

The chain employs TRBV29-1 and TRBJ1-1; D is ambiguous. The CDR3 extends over 13 amino acids. In germline, CDR1 is SQVTM, CDR2 ANQGSEA. V lost 7 bases to trimming and J lost 6 bases, with 18 bases between them. The CDR3 loop reads CSGLHGSNAEAFF. CDR3 sequence (DNA): TGCAGCGGCCTACACGGATCTAACGCTGAAGCTTTCTTT.

This chain connects TRBV12-3 or TRBV12-4 to TRBJ1-1; D perhaps matches TRBD1 (5 bases). V shed 7 bases and J shed 3 bases, with 12 bases lying between them. The CDR3 spans 13 residues. For the CDR3, the DNA is TGTGCCAGCATCGCTGACAGATACACTGAAGCTTTCTTT. Residues: CASIADRYTEAFF.